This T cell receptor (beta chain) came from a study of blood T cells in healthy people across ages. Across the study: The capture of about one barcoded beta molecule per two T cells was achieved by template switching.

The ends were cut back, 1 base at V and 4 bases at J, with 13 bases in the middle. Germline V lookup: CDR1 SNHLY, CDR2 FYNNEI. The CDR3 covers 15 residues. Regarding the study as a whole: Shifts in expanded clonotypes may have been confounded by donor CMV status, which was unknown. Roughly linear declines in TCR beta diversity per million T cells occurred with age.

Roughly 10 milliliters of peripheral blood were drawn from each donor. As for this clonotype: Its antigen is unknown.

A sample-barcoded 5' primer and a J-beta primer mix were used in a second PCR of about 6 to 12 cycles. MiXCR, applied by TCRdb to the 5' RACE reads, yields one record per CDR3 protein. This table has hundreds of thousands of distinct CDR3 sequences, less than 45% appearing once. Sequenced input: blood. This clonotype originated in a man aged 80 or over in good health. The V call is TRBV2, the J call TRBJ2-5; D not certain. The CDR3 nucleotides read TGTGCCAGCAGTGAAGTGCTAGAAGGTGGAGAGACCCAGTACTTC. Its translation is CASSEVLEGGETQYF.